This TCR beta chain appears in the sequencing data of a study of T cell responses to AZD1222 COVID-19 vaccine. As concerns this clone: The antigen remains undetermined.

Study-level results: Clonal diversity may have been underestimated, and the donors were mostly white British, with more females than males. Spike-wide vaccine-associated CD4 TCRs dominated at 160-218 and 743-854. Spike-specific TCR breadth and depth grew following two AZD1222 doses. At baseline, just 5 or 6 AZD1222 recipients tested seropositive.

The CDR3 runs to 15 residues. The germline V gene encodes CDR1 SGHTA and CDR2 FQGNSA. Germline trimming cut 5 bases from V and 4 bases from J; bases unmatched to any gene: 4. Assay used: immunoSEQ multiplex PCR; TCRdb lists only in-frame clones, some missing. Of about 150,000 clones in the sample, 90% were seen once. This TCR derives from an adult in good health. This specimen consisted of peripheral blood, obtained on day 0 of AZD1222 vaccination. The V and J genes are TRBV7-2 and TRBJ2-2, with 10 bases fitting TRBD1. The CDR3 region is CASSPRTGGTGELFF. The CDR3 DNA reads as TGTGCCAGCAGCCCTAGGACAGGGGGCACCGGGGAGCTGTTTTTT.